The entry below gives a single TCR beta chain sequence along with its context. The CDR3 contains 14 residues. Between the trimmed V and J ends, which lost 0 bases and 6 bases, there was a span of 11 bases. CDR1 SGHDT and CDR2 YYEEEE come from the germline V gene. These data originate in a study of blood T cell repertoires in COVID-19. Generated by immunoSEQ multiplex PCR, the TCRdb table keeps only in-frame clones and is missing some. The sample lists more than 300,000 clones, 85% to 95% occurring once. Those who participated ranged in age from roughly 18 to 90 years and resided in around 22 US areas.

The sequencing input was PBMCs or T cells enriched from blood (not recorded which). The receptor's source is a woman aged 30 to 39 who had been exposed to COVID-19. This sequence joins TRBV5-6 and TRBJ2-3, with D perhaps matching TRBD2 (6 bases). The CDR3 region has the DNA TGTGCCAGCAGCTTGGGACTAGTTTCGGATACGCAGTATTTT. Protein product: CASSLGLVSDTQYF.